These 21 T cell receptor beta chains were all obtained from the same sample, sequenced in a study of cytomegalovirus exposure and HLA in healthy donors (dated by TCRdb to 2015 to 2018). The library relied on the immunoSEQ multiplex PCR assay. For the multiplex PCR, a mixture combining 60 forward primers for TCR Vbeta segments and 13 reverse primers for TCR Jbeta segments was used. Not all clones reach the TCRdb copy of this immuneACCESS table, which keeps in-frame sequences only. Checked studies attribute under half of the gap to unresolved V genes and leave the rest unexplained. The sample profile shows about 82,000 clones; around 70% of them were found once. 6% to 8% of the sample rests with the top ten. Sequences were obtained from PBMCs. The receptors here all came from a woman in her fifties or sixties in good health and CMV-seropositive.

The rearrangement uses TRBV28 and TRBJ2-5, with D tentatively TRBD1 (6 bases). The ends were cut back, 4 bases at V and 4 bases at J, with 10 bases in the middle. The germline gives CDR1 MDHEN, CDR2 SYDVKM. The CDR3 contains 13 residues. The CDR3 protein is CASSSGTLETQYF. CDR3 DNA sequence: TGTGCCAGCAGTTCCGGGACATTAGAGACCCAGTACTTC. Full variable domain (outside the CDR3, taken from reference TRBV28 and TRBJ2-5): DVKVTQSSRYLVKRTGEKVFLECVQDMDHENMFWYRQDPGLGLRLIYFSYDVKMKEKGDIPEGYSVSREKKERFSLILESASTNQTSMYLCASSSGTLETQYFGPGTRLLVL.

This clone was observed at least ten times. The V call is TRBV28, the J call TRBJ1-2; D unresolved. The germline CDR1 and CDR2 sequences are MDHEN and SYDVKM. CDR3 size: 9 residues. The CDR3 DNA is TGTGAAGATGGCCATGGCTACACCTTC. Protein sequence: CEDGHGYTF.

This chain joins TRBV6-1 and TRBJ2-1; 10 positions agree with TRBD2. Germline loops: CDR1 MNHNS, CDR2 SASEGT. V lost 6 bases, J lost 1 base, and 3 bases stayed unmatched. This CDR3 is built from 15 residues. The CDR3, as DNA: TGTGCCAGCAGGAAGCGGGAGGGGTCCTACAATGAGCAGTTCTTC. Amino acids: CASRKREGSYNEQFF.

This clone turned up a few times. The V and J genes are TRBV30 and TRBJ1-5; no reliable D call. The germline gives CDR1 GTSNPN, CDR2 SVGIG (reference sequence). This CDR3 spans 13 amino acids. V dropped 1 base and J dropped 0 bases, with 4 bases sitting between them. The CDR3 loop is CAWSGSSNQPQHF. The CDR3 nucleotides read TGTGCCTGGAGTGGCAGTAGCAATCAGCCCCAGCATTTT.

The table lists this clone with a few counts. The gene calls are TRBV7-2 and TRBJ1-2; a weak D match, TRBD1 (5 bases). The CDR3 covers 15 residues. Germline CDR1 reads SGHTA; CDR2 reads FQGNSA. V was shortened by 4 bases and J by 4 bases, with 16 bases between the two germline ends. The DNA for the CDR3 is TGTGCCAGCAGCTGGGGCGGGGACGCCATCTATGGCTACACCTTC. Translated: CASSWGGDAIYGYTF.

The chain combines TRBV6-1 with TRBJ2-7; D is uncertain. This CDR3 comprises 12 residues. With 6 bases removed from V and 9 bases from J, the gap between germline ends came to 15 bases. From germline, CDR1 is MNHNS and CDR2 SASEGT. CDR3: CASRSVAGGQYF. As DNA, the CDR3 is TGTGCCAGCAGGAGTGTTGCCGGTGGGCAGTACTTC.

The chain uses TRBV6-1 and TRBJ1-5; possible D gene TRBD1, 6 bases. This CDR3 region has 15 residues. Germline V CDR1 and CDR2: MNHNS, SASEGT. The V and J ends lost 6 bases and 4 bases respectively, with 16 bases between them. CDR3: CASRGHPEGNQPQHF. CDR3 DNA sequence: TGTGCCAGCAGGGGACACCCCGAGGGTAATCAGCCCCAGCATTTT.

The rearrangement joins TRBV7-6 to TRBJ2-1, with D perhaps matching TRBD2 (6 bases). Trimming pared 5 bases from V and 6 bases from J, leaving 20 bases between. Germline V CDR1 and CDR2: SGHVS, FNYEAQ. The CDR3 is 16 amino acids. DNA of the CDR3: TGTGCCAGCAGCGTATTCGTAGCGGAGGTGGGCAATGAGCAGTTCTTC. It translates to CASSVFVAEVGNEQFF.

V gene TRBV4-1 combines with J gene TRBJ2-7; TRBD1 might be the D (6 bases). Per germline, CDR1 MGHRA and CDR2 YSYEKL. The CDR3 consists of 17 residues. Deletions cut 2 bases from V and 0 bases from J, with 17 bases between. The CDR3 protein is CASSQTSGVLFSYEQYF. In DNA, the CDR3 is TGCGCCAGCAGCCAAACATCAGGGGTCCTATTCTCCTACGAGCAGTACTTC.

V usage is TRBV11-3 and J usage is TRBJ2-1; D might be TRBD1 (6 bases). Germline loops: CDR1 SGHNT, CDR2 YENEEA. V lost 1 base, J lost 2 bases, and 21 bases lay in between. The CDR3 totals 19 residues. CDR3 sequence (DNA): TGTGCCAGCAGCTTAGGTCCAGGGGAGAAAGCGGAGACCTACAATGAGCAGTTCTTC. Its protein product is CASSLGPGEKAETYNEQFF.

This clone has a single count. The chain has TRBV6-1 and TRBJ1-3; D gene unclear. This CDR3 contains 14 residues. Germline V gene lookup returns CDR1 MNHNS and CDR2 SASEGT. V lost 6 bases, J lost 2 bases, and 11 bases lay in between. In DNA form, the CDR3 reads TGTGCCAGCAGCGACGCGGTAACTGGAAACACCATATATTTT. As protein: CASSDAVTGNTIYF.

The table lists this clone with a few counts. The chain recombines TRBV7-2 with TRBJ1-4; D is ambiguous. Trimming pared 1 base from V and 4 bases from J, leaving 4 bases between. The CDR3 contains 13 residues. Germline CDR1 is SGHTA and CDR2 is FQGNSA. The CDR3 bases are TGTGCCAGCAGCTTAGAGCTTAATGAAAAACTGTTTTTT. Residues: CASSLELNEKLFF.

The V gene is TRBV29-1, the J gene TRBJ2-7; TRBD1 is a possible D gene (7 bases). Between the trimmed V and J ends, which lost 6 bases and 6 bases, there was a span of 12 bases. CDR1 and CDR2 from the germline V gene are SQVTM and ANQGSEA. The CDR3 extends over 11 amino acids. DNA for the CDR3: TGCAGCGTCAACAGGGGAGGCGAGCAGTACTTC. Residues: CSVNRGGEQYF.

The V gene is TRBV19, the J gene TRBJ1-1, with TRBD1 matching over 8 bases. With 6 bases clipped from V and 6 bases from J, the junction kept 6 bases outside the gene matches. The CDR3 has 13 residues. Germline V gene lookup returns CDR1 LNHDA and CDR2 SQIVND (reference sequence). CDR3 loop: CASSSDRASEAFF. Here the CDR3 DNA reads TGTGCCAGTAGCTCGGACAGGGCTTCTGAAGCTTTCTTT.

Here the CDR3 reads CASRRDRVNYEQYF. The CDR3 nucleotides are TGTGCCAGCAGGCGTGACAGGGTGAACTACGAGCAGTACTTC. The rearrangement links TRBV2 to TRBJ2-7; 7 bases are a match to TRBD1. Germline CDR1 and CDR2: SNHLY and FYNNEI. This CDR3 is built from 14 residues. V trimming: 6 bases; J trimming: 3 bases; junction bases outside the gene matches: 8.

This rearrangement joins TRBV30 to TRBJ2-3; TRBD1 is a possible D gene (6 bases). The germline CDR1 and CDR2 sequences are GTSNPN and SVGIG (reference sequence). The CDR3 has 13 amino acids. Trimming took off 2 bases at V and 5 bases at J, with 11 bases between the two ends. CDR3 DNA: TGTGCCTGGAGTAATCCGGGACAAGATACGCAGTATTTT. Its protein product is CAWSNPGQDTQYF. The variable domain in full, with the rest retrieved from reference TRBV30 and TRBJ2-3, is SQTIHQWPATLVQPVGSPLSLECTVEGTSNPNLYWYRQAAGRGLQLLFYSVGIGQISSEVPQNLSASRPQDRQFILSSKKLLLSDSGFYLCAWSNPGQDTQYFGPGTRLTVL.

V usage is TRBV28 and J usage is TRBJ2-7; weak D call: TRBD1 (7 bases). V shed 4 bases and J shed 1 base, with 14 bases lying between them. The CDR3 sequence is 15 residues long. Per the germline V gene, CDR1 is MDHEN and CDR2 is SYDVKM. The CDR3 protein is CASSWVTGRSYEQYF. The CDR3 DNA is TGTGCCAGCAGTTGGGTGACAGGGAGGTCCTACGAGCAGTACTTC.

The V gene is TRBV5-1, the J gene TRBJ2-7, with D perhaps matching TRBD1 (5 bases). The CDR3 has 13 amino acids. Trimming cost V 6 bases and J 3 bases, with 13 bases left between them. CDR1 is SGHRS, CDR2 YFSETQ, per germline. The CDR3 DNA follows: TGCGCCAGCACGAAGGACACCAACTACGAGCAGTACTTC. The encoded protein is CASTKDTNYEQYF. Full variable domain (outside the CDR3, taken from reference TRBV5-1 and TRBJ2-7): KAGVTQTPRYLIKTRGQQVTLSCSPISGHRSVSWYQQTPGQGLQFLFEYFSETQRNKGNFPGRFSGRQFSNSRSEMNVSTLELGDSALYLCASTKDTNYEQYFGPGTRLTVT.

This rearrangement joins TRBV14 to TRBJ1-2; 8 bases fit TRBD1. The germline CDR1 and CDR2 sequences are SGHDN and FVKESK. The CDR3 loop spans 15 amino acids. The V gene end was trimmed by 0 bases and the J gene end by 4 bases; junction bases not matched to a gene: 4. The CDR3 loop reads CASSQDITGGYGYTF. For the CDR3, the DNA is TGTGCCAGCAGCCAAGATATAACAGGGGGCTATGGCTACACCTTC. Looking up the rest from reference TRBV14 and TRBJ1-2 gives the full variable domain: EAGVTQFPSHSVIEKGQTVTLRCDPISGHDNLYWYRRVMGKEIKFLLHFVKESKQDESGMPNNRFLAERTGGTYSTLKVQPAELEDSGVYFCASSQDITGGYGYTFGSGTRLTVV.

V and J are TRBV6-5 and TRBJ1-3, with D unresolved. Germline CDR1 is MNHEY and CDR2 is SVGAGI. The CDR3 spans 13 residues. V shed 6 bases and J shed 9 bases, with 15 bases lying between them. The CDR3 here is CASRTRGRGTIYF. The CDR3 DNA reads as TGTGCCAGCAGGACTCGAGGGCGAGGCACCATATATTTT.

The V gene is TRBV5-4, the J gene TRBJ1-6; TRBD1 agrees at 7 bases. CDR3 length equals 16 residues. V was clipped by 1 base and J by 8 bases; unmatched bases: 9. CDR1 and CDR2 from the germline V gene are SGHNT and YYREEE (reference sequence). In DNA, the CDR3 is TGTGCCAGCAGCTTGTCCCGGTCAGGGGGTGATTCACCCCTCCACTTT. Translating gives CASSLSRSGGDSPLHF.